The 32 T cell receptor beta chains in this list originate from one sample, sequenced in a study of blood T cell repertoires in COVID-19. TCRdb's copy holds only in-frame clones and misses some; the assay was immunoSEQ multiplex PCR. In the table there are under 150,000 clones, roughly 83% of which are singletons. Material for sequencing was peripheral blood. These receptor sequences come from an elderly woman with acute or convalescent COVID-19.

The chain joins TRBV5-4 to TRBJ1-2; D might be TRBD1 (6 bases). The CDR3 consists of 13 residues. Germline assignment: CDR1 SGHNT and CDR2 YYREEE (reference sequence). V was clipped by 10 bases and J by 4 bases, with 17 bases between them. The CDR3 coding sequence is TGTGCCGTAGCAGAGGGGGTCGGCTATGGCTACACCTTC. Protein product: CAVAEGVGYGYTF.

The rearrangement links TRBV27 to TRBJ1-2, with 7 positions matching TRBD1. Germline V gives CDR1 MNHEY, CDR2 SMNVEV (reference sequence). V dropped 5 bases and J dropped 8; count of bases not matched to a gene: 5. The CDR3 is 12 residues long. The CDR3 nucleotides read TGTGCCAGCAGTCCGACAGGGCGAGGCTACACCTTC. It translates to CASSPTGRGYTF.

The rearrangement joins TRBV19 to TRBJ1-5; 7 nucleotides line up with TRBD1. V gave up 4 bases and J gave up 0 bases; unmatched junction bases: 6. The CDR3 length is 16 residues. The germline gives CDR1 LNHDA, CDR2 SQIVND (reference sequence). CDR3 residues: CASSNRGQISNQPQHF. The CDR3 bases are TGTGCCAGTAGTAATAGGGGGCAAATTAGCAATCAGCCCCAGCATTTT.

The rearrangement links TRBV10-3 to TRBJ2-7, with 10 bases identical to TRBD1. Germline V gives CDR1 ENHRY, CDR2 SYGVKD. The CDR3 length is 17 residues. After removal of 3 bases from V and 3 bases from J, the junction contained 11 bases not matched to a gene. CDR3 bases: TGTGCCATCAGTGACTACGGACAGGGGGATCAAGGCTACGAGCAGTACTTC. Residues: CAISDYGQGDQGYEQYF.

This chain joins TRBV5-6 and TRBJ2-2; possibly TRBD2 for D (6 bases). The CDR3 runs to 14 residues. V was pared by 0 bases and J by 10 bases, with 13 bases between. Germline V gives CDR1 SGHDT, CDR2 YYEEEE. The CDR3 reads CASSLELASEELFF. Written as DNA, the CDR3 is TGTGCCAGCAGCTTGGAGCTCGCTAGCGAGGAGCTGTTTTTT.

The chain links TRBV29-1 to TRBJ1-1; D is undetermined. Germline V gives CDR1 SQVTM, CDR2 ANQGSEA. The CDR3 covers 14 residues. Trimming cost V 0 bases and J 7 bases, with 15 bases left between them. This CDR3 reads CSVEDATPPIEAFF. CDR3 nucleotides: TGCAGCGTTGAAGATGCTACCCCGCCGATTGAAGCTTTCTTT.

This sequence joins TRBV4-3 and TRBJ1-1, with a possible D match to TRBD1 (5 bases). The CDR3 runs to 13 residues. V was trimmed by 2 bases and J by 8 bases, leaving 12 bases between them. CDR1 LGHNA and CDR2 YSLEER come from the germline V gene. DNA for the CDR3: TGCGCCAGCAGCCAACAGGGAATTTCGGAAGCTTTCTTT. Translating it yields CASSQQGISEAFF.

The V and J genes are TRBV29-1 and TRBJ1-1; D is uncertain. The germline gives CDR1 SQVTM, CDR2 ANQGSEA. Trimming left V 6 bases short and J 5 bases short, with 10 bases between. CDR3 length equals 11 residues. CDR3 DNA sequence: TGCAGCGTGAGAAGAGGGACTGAAGCTTTCTTT. As protein: CSVRRGTEAFF.

This chain links TRBV10-2 with TRBJ2-1, with TRBD2 identical over 8 bases. Germline trimming cut 3 bases from V and 8 bases from J; bases unmatched to any gene: 6. The V gene's germline CDR1 is WSHSY and CDR2 SAAADI. The CDR3 is 14 residues long. This CDR3 reads CASSDPLGGDEQFF. In nucleotides, the CDR3 is TGCGCCAGCAGTGATCCTCTCGGGGGGGATGAGCAGTTCTTC.

The chain combines TRBV30 with TRBJ1-2; TRBD1 might be the D (5 bases). The CDR3 has 13 residues. Germline V lookup: CDR1 GTSNPN, CDR2 SVGIG (reference sequence). V lost 3 bases and J 0 bases, leaving 8 bases between the germline ends. CDR3 DNA: TGTGCCTGGAGGTCAGGGACTAACTATGGCTACACCTTC. Its protein is CAWRSGTNYGYTF.

The chain has TRBV28 and TRBJ1-5; D uncertain. Germline V gene data show CDR1 as MDHEN and CDR2 as SYDVKM. The CDR3 runs 13 residues. Trimming stripped 5 bases from V and 5 bases from J, with 10 bases between. The CDR3, as DNA: TGTGCCAGCAGTCGCATAGCGGATCAGCCCCAGCATTTT. It codes for CASSRIADQPQHF. The complete variable domain, with remaining parts taken from reference TRBV28 and TRBJ1-5, reads DVKVTQSSRYLVKRTGEKVFLECVQDMDHENMFWYRQDPGLGLRLIYFSYDVKMKEKGDIPEGYSVSREKKERFSLILESASTNQTSMYLCASSRIADQPQHFGDGTRLSIL.

This chain joins TRBV5-6 and TRBJ1-1, with D perhaps TRBD1 (6 bases). V was cut by 1 base and J by 10 bases, with 20 bases left in between. This CDR3 comprises 15 residues. The germline CDR1 and CDR2 sequences are SGHDT and YYEEEE. Written as DNA, the CDR3 is TGTGCCAGCAGCTTGATGGCAGGGGATAGAAGTGGAGCTTTCTTT. Translated, it gives CASSLMAGDRSGAFF.

The rearrangement joins TRBV10-2 to TRBJ2-7; weak D call: TRBD1 (5 bases). Between the trimmed V and J ends, which lost 4 bases and 1 base, there was a span of 8 bases. Germline loops: CDR1 WSHSY, CDR2 SAAADI. This CDR3 contains 13 residues. Here the CDR3 DNA reads TGCGCCAGCAGTGTAGGGGCATCCTACGAGCAGTACTTC. As protein: CASSVGASYEQYF.

This clone showed up just a few times. The chain carries TRBV5-5 and TRBJ1-5; 7 bases are shared with TRBD1. Trimming removed 5 bases from V and 4 bases from J; junction bases left unmatched: 12. The germline gives CDR1 SGHKS, CDR2 YYEKEE (reference sequence). This CDR3 is 16 amino acids long. This CDR3 is CASRNTGEAGNQPQHF. CDR3 nucleotides: TGTGCCAGCAGAAACACAGGGGAGGCTGGTAATCAGCCCCAGCATTTT.

J is TRBJ1-1 and V is TRBV5-4; unclear D gene. CDR3 size: 13 residues. The germline gives CDR1 SGHNT, CDR2 YYREEE (reference sequence). V was cut by 4 bases and J by 1 base, with 8 bases left in between. CDR3 residues: CASSQTPNTEAFF. The CDR3 DNA reads TGTGCCAGCAGCCAGACACCGAACACTGAAGCTTTCTTT. Combining the CDR3 with reference TRBV5-4 and TRBJ1-1 gives the whole variable domain ETGVTQSPTHLIKTRGQQVTLRCSSQSGHNTVSWYQQALGQGPQFIFQYYREEENGRGNFPPRFSGLQFPNYSSELNVNALELDDSALYLCASSQTPNTEAFFGQGTRLTVV.

The chain combines TRBV19 with TRBJ1-5, with D unresolved. V lost 4 bases, J lost 8 bases, and 12 bases lay in between. There are 13 residues in the CDR3. Germline V CDR1 and CDR2: LNHDA, SQIVND (reference sequence). The CDR3 region has the DNA TGTGCCAGTAGTACTTTACTCGGGGAGCCCCAGCATTTT. This codes for CASSTLLGEPQHF.

A few counts support this clone. The chain is built from TRBV4-1 and TRBJ2-7; 11 bases are a match to TRBD1. The length of the CDR3 is 15 residues. Germline V lookup: CDR1 MGHRA, CDR2 YSYEKL. After removal of 2 bases from V and 2 bases from J, the junction contained 2 bases not matched to a gene. CDR3: CASSQPGQGAYEQYF. The CDR3 DNA sequence: TGCGCCAGCAGCCAACCGGGACAGGGGGCCTACGAGCAGTACTTC.

V usage is TRBV5-5 and J usage is TRBJ2-7; 7 bases align to TRBD1. CDR1 SGHKS and CDR2 YYEKEE come from the germline V gene (reference sequence). The CDR3 is 16 amino acids. J was trimmed by 3 bases and V by 4 bases; bases with no gene match: 13. The CDR3 region is CASSPRPGDSLYEQYF. In DNA form, the CDR3 reads TGTGCCAGCAGCCCTCGCCCCGGGGACAGCCTCTACGAGCAGTACTTC.

The chain has TRBV7-2 and TRBJ1-2, with TRBD1 identical over 10 bases. Per the germline V gene, CDR1 is SGHTA and CDR2 is FQGNSA. This CDR3 is built from 17 residues. V lost 1 base and J lost 7; bases outside the gene matches: 12. Here the CDR3 DNA reads TGTGCCAGCAGCTTAGTCCCCATGACAGGGGGCGCGGGTGGCTACACCTTC. This encodes CASSLVPMTGGAGGYTF.

The chain recombines TRBV7-2 with TRBJ2-1; 10 bases agree with TRBD2. V shed 4 bases, J shed 7 bases, and the junction held 7 bases outside the gene matches. Germline loops: CDR1 SGHTA, CDR2 FQGNSA. The CDR3 runs 15 residues. The CDR3 protein is CASSWALAGLNEQFF. The CDR3 DNA is TGTGCCAGCAGCTGGGCACTAGCGGGGTTAAATGAGCAGTTCTTC.

V and J are TRBV5-1 and TRBJ1-1, with D possibly TRBD1 on 5 matching bases. The CDR3 consists of 14 residues. V was clipped by 1 base and J by 1 base, with 8 bases between them. The germline V gene encodes CDR1 SGHRS and CDR2 YFSETQ. The CDR3 reads CASSLTGWNTEAFF. The DNA for the CDR3 is TGCGCCAGCAGCTTGACAGGCTGGAACACTGAAGCTTTCTTT.

A few counts support this clone. The rearrangement joins TRBV3-1 (or the pseudogene TRBV3-2) to TRBJ1-5; the D is unclear. Germline lookup yields CDR1 LGHDT and CDR2 YNNKEL (reference sequence). Trimming pared 1 base from V and 3 bases from J, leaving 7 bases between. The CDR3 extends over 14 amino acids. Here the CDR3 reads CASSQGGYNQPQHF. CDR3 sequence (DNA): TGTGCCAGCAGCCAAGGAGGTTACAATCAGCCCCAGCATTTT.

This clone turned up a few times. This chain uses TRBV7-2 with TRBJ1-2; 8 bases line up with TRBD1. The CDR3 is 14 residues long. V was clipped by 2 bases and J by 8 bases; unmatched bases: 7. The V gene's germline CDR1 is SGHTA and CDR2 FQGNSA. This CDR3 is CASSLYGQGGGYTF. The CDR3 nucleotides are TGTGCCAGCAGCTTATATGGACAGGGAGGCGGCTACACCTTC. The full variable domain, its missing parts supplied by reference TRBV7-2 and TRBJ1-2, is GAGVSQSPSNKVTEKGKDVELRCDPISGHTALYWYRQSLGQGLEFLIYFQGNSAPDKSGLPSDRFSAERTGGSVSTLTIQRTQQEDSAVYLCASSLYGQGGGYTFGSGTRLTVV.

The chain combines TRBV3-1 (or the pseudogene TRBV3-2) with TRBJ1-2; D gene ambiguous. Germline V gene lookup returns CDR1 LGHDT and CDR2 YNNKEL (reference sequence). With 3 bases removed from V and 2 bases from J, the gap between germline ends came to 4 bases. The CDR3 loop spans 12 amino acids. The CDR3 loop reads CASSQQNYGYTF. CDR3 bases: TGTGCCAGCAGCCAGCAGAACTATGGCTACACCTTC.

In its sample, this clone was seen once. V and J are TRBV3-1 (or the pseudogene TRBV3-2) and TRBJ2-2; D is uncertain. Per the germline V gene, CDR1 is LGHDT and CDR2 is YNNKEL (reference sequence). This CDR3 spans 16 amino acids. V lost 2 bases, J lost 1 base, and 11 bases lay in between. The CDR3 protein is CASSQFGAQNTGELFF. CDR3 nucleotides: TGTGCCAGCAGCCAATTCGGAGCACAGAACACCGGGGAGCTGTTTTTT.

The rearrangement links TRBV7-2 to TRBJ1-5, with 9 bases identical to TRBD1. Germline V lookup: CDR1 SGHTA, CDR2 FQGNSA. J gave up 4 bases and V 1 base, and 2 bases lay outside the gene matches. The CDR3 is 15 residues long. Written as DNA, the CDR3 is TGTGCCAGCAGCTTAGTGGGACAGGGTAATCAGCCCCAGCATTTT. Amino acids: CASSLVGQGNQPQHF.

The genes are TRBV7-2 and TRBJ1-5; no firm D call. The V and J ends lost 2 bases and 1 base respectively, with 9 bases between them. This CDR3 contains 15 residues. CDR1 is SGHTA and CDR2 is FQGNSA in the germline V gene. In DNA form, the CDR3 reads TGTGCCAGCAGCTTACCCGGGGTCAGCAATCAGCCCCAGCATTTT. Translating gives CASSLPGVSNQPQHF.

V is TRBV13 and J is TRBJ1-1; possible D gene TRBD1, 5 bases. The CDR3 runs 15 residues. The germline V gene encodes CDR1 PRHDT and CDR2 FYEKMQ (reference sequence). The ends were cut back, 4 bases at V and 3 bases at J, with 15 bases in the middle. The CDR3 sequence: CASSSRVGGDTEAFF. The CDR3 DNA follows: TGTGCCAGCAGCTCGCGAGTGGGGGGGGACACTGAAGCTTTCTTT.

This sequence joins TRBV6-5 and TRBJ2-3; 8 bases match TRBD1. J gave up 1 base and V 7 bases, and 4 bases lay outside the gene matches. The CDR3 has 14 residues. The germline gives CDR1 MNHEY, CDR2 SVGAGI. The DNA for the CDR3 is TGTGCCAGCACCCAGACAGGGGGCACAGATACGCAGTATTTT. It yields the protein CASTQTGGTDTQYF.

CDR3 amino acids: CATAVGGIGYEQYF. As DNA, the CDR3 is TGTGCCACCGCCGTGGGGGGGATAGGGTACGAGCAGTACTTC. The chain has TRBV6-5 and TRBJ2-7; TRBD2 agrees at 7 bases. CDR1 MNHEY and CDR2 SVGAGI come from the germline V gene. The CDR3 totals 14 residues. V shed 10 bases, J shed 4 bases, and the junction held 13 bases outside the gene matches.

This clone occurred a few times. J is TRBJ1-1 and V is TRBV5-1, with a possible D match to TRBD1 (6 bases). Trimming shortened V by 4 bases and J by 4 bases, and 23 bases separated the two germline ends. The V gene's germline CDR1 is SGHRS and CDR2 YFSETQ. This CDR3 comprises 17 residues. CDR3 sequence: CASSPWVLSQGLTEAFF. As DNA, the CDR3 is TGCGCCAGCAGCCCGTGGGTCCTATCACAGGGCCTCACTGAAGCTTTCTTT.

V usage is TRBV7-3 and J usage is TRBJ2-1, with 13 bases that match TRBD2. The CDR3 contains 15 residues. J gave up 8 bases and V 4 bases, and 5 bases lay outside the gene matches. Germline CDR1 SGHTA, CDR2 FQGTGA. Here the CDR3 reads CASSSGLAGAHEQFF. As DNA, the CDR3 is TGTGCCAGCAGCTCCGGACTAGCGGGGGCTCATGAGCAGTTCTTC.